This is a list of T cell receptor beta chains from one sample in a study of blood T cell repertoires in COVID-19. Here immunoSEQ multiplex PCR was the method, and the copy in TCRdb shows in-frame clones only, minus some. The sample holds about 150,000 clones; about 80% are singletons and the top ten take about 15%. The source material was peripheral blood. Receptors were obtained from a man aged 50-60 years with acute or convalescent COVID-19. CDR3s include the opening cysteine and the closing phenylalanine or tryptophan. D genes are given only for firm matches. Where a row states a size, it is once, few, many or the class of an expanded clone; other rows omit it.

j_call d_call v_call clone_size cdr3_length cdr3_nt cdr3_aa
TRBJ2-5 - TRBV7-2 - 15 TGTGCCAGCAGCTTTCTCGGCGGGGGCCGGGAGACCCAGTACTTC CASSFLGGGRETQYF
TRBJ2-2 TRBD2 TRBV6-1 - 17 TGTGCCAGCAGTGAAGCGCGGCTAGCGGGGCGAGCCGGGGAGCTGTTTTTT CASSEARLAGRAGELFF
TRBJ2-5 TRBD2 TRBV2 - 15 TGTGCCAGCAGTGTAAGACTAGCGGAGGAAGAGACCCAGTACTTC CASSVRLAEEETQYF
TRBJ2-5 - TRBV5-1 - 13 TGCGCCAGCAGCCACCGGGACTTGGGGACCCAGTACTTC CASSHRDLGTQYF
TRBJ2-7 - TRBV15 - 14 TGTGCCACCAGCAGAGATCATAATAACTACGAGAAGTACTTC CATSRDHNNYEKYF
TRBJ2-5 - TRBV5-5 once 14 TGTGCCAGCAGCTTTACGACCTCGGGGGAGACCCAGTACTTC CASSFTTSGETQYF
TRBJ2-7 - TRBV13 once 13 TGTGCCAGCAGCCACGGGACAGCGGGCGAGCAGTACTTC CASSHGTAGEQYF
TRBJ1-1 - TRBV11-3 - 13 TGTGCCAGCAGCAATCCCGGGGACACTGAAGCTTTCTTT CASSNPGDTEAFF
TRBJ1-5 - TRBV7-9 few 19 TGTGCCAGCAGCTCACCCCCGGACAGAGCTCAGATTAGCAATCAGCCCCAGCATTTT CASSSPPDRAQISNQPQHF
TRBJ1-5 - TRBV4-1 - 14 TGCGCCAGCAGCCAAGATGCGGGGCTTCAGCCCCAGCATTTT CASSQDAGLQPQHF
TRBJ1-5 - TRBV7-9 - 16 TGTGCCAGCAGCTTAGGCGGGGGCAAGGGCAATCAGCCCCAGCATTTT CASSLGGGKGNQPQHF
TRBJ1-3 - TRBV5-6 - 14 TGTGCCAGCAGCTTTCCCGGGTTCGGAAACACCATATATTTT CASSFPGFGNTIYF
TRBJ2-2 - TRBV5-5 once 14 TGTGCCAGCAGCCATGACAAGAACACCGGGGAGCTGTTTTTT CASSHDKNTGELFF
TRBJ1-1 TRBD1 TRBV18 - 16 TGTGCCAGCTCACCACCGACAGGGAGTGTGGACACTGAAGCTTTCTTT CASSPPTGSVDTEAFF
TRBJ1-1 TRBD1 TRBV19 - 14 TGTGCCAGTAGTAGACAGGGGGCGATGAGTTCGGCTTTCTTT CASSRQGAMSSAFF
TRBJ1-3 - TRBV7-6 few 17 TGTGCCAGCAGCGCTAGATTGACGGCGGGCTCTGGAAACACCATATATTTT CASSARLTAGSGNTIYF
TRBJ2-3 TRBD1 TRBV5-1 - 15 TGCGCCAGCAGTCGGTCGGGACAGGACACAGATACGCAGTATTTT CASSRSGQDTDTQYF
TRBJ1-1 TRBD1 TRBV10-3 - 15 TGTGCCATCAGTGACAAAGGGACAGGGAACCCTGAAGCTTTCTTT CAISDKGTGNPEAFF
TRBJ1-5 - TRBV6-6 - 18 TGTGCCAGCAGTCCCCTTCTAGGCGTTTTTAATAGCAATCAGCCCCAGCATTTT CASSPLLGVFNSNQPQHF
TRBJ2-5 TRBD2 TRBV19 - 17 TGTGCCAGTAAAGGCCCGGTTTTAGCGGGGTTAGGAGGGGCCCAGTACTTC CASKGPVLAGLGGAQYF
TRBJ2-1 - TRBV21-1 - 13 TGTGCCAGCAGCAAAGGACAGGGCAATGAGCAGTTCTTC CASSKGQGNEQFF
TRBJ1-1 - TRBV23-1 - 9 TGCGCCAGCAGTCAACGGGCTTTCTTT CASSQRAFF
TRBJ2-5 TRBD2 TRBV19 - 16 TGTGCCAGTAGTAACGGACTAGCGGGGGGAATAGAGACCCAGTACTTC CASSNGLAGGIETQYF
TRBJ2-1 TRBD2 TRBV12-3/TRBV12-4 - 13 TGTGCCAGCAGCCGACTAGCGGGCAATGAGCAGTTCTTC CASSRLAGNEQFF
TRBJ2-3 TRBD2 TRBV19 - 15 TGTGCCAGTAGTAGTTCCCGGGGGGGCGTAGATACGCAGTATTTT CASSSSRGGVDTQYF
TRBJ1-1 - TRBV7-6 - 13 TGTGCCAGCAGCTTGAGTGACTACACTGAAGCTTTCTTT CASSLSDYTEAFF
TRBJ1-5 - TRBV21-1 - 14 TGTGCCAGCAGCATCGACAGGGGCGGCCAGCCCCAGCATTTT CASSIDRGGQPQHF
TRBJ2-2 TRBD1 TRBV7-2 - 16 TGTGCCAGCAGCTTTAGGACAGGTTCGAACACCGGGGAGCTGTTTTTT CASSFRTGSNTGELFF
TRBJ1-1 TRBD1 TRBV7-9 - 15 TGTGCCAGCAGCTTAGTAAGGGACAGTCCCTTTGAAGCTTTCTTT CASSLVRDSPFEAFF
TRBJ1-2 - TRBV25-1 - 12 TGTGCCAGCAGTGCAAATAACTATGGCTACACCTTC CASSANNYGYTF
TRBJ2-7 TRBD1 TRBV27 - 15 TGTGCCAGCCTCACCCGGACAGGGGGCGGGTACGAGCAGTACTTC CASLTRTGGGYEQYF
TRBJ2-1 - TRBV14 - 15 TGTGCCAGCAGCCAACCCGGAACAGGGAACAATGAGCAGTTCTTC CASSQPGTGNNEQFF
TRBJ2-7 TRBD1 TRBV19 - 14 TGTGCCAGTAGTGCGACAGGGGCCTCCTACGAGCAGTACTTC CASSATGASYEQYF
TRBJ1-4 - TRBV28 - 14 TGTGCCAGCAGTTTGGGGGGAACTAATGAAAAACTGTTTTTT CASSLGGTNEKLFF
TRBJ2-1 - TRBV29-1 - 15 TGCAGCGTTGAAGTAGGCTGGAGCTCCTACAATGAGCAGTTCTTC CSVEVGWSSYNEQFF
TRBJ1-2 - TRBV5-4 - 14 TGTGCCAGCAGCTTTTTGGACTTTAACTATGGCTACACCTTC CASSFLDFNYGYTF
TRBJ2-4 - TRBV29-1 - 16 TGCAGCGTTGAAGGGGAGAGATCACGTACGAAAAACATTCAGTACTTC CSVEGERSRTKNIQYF
TRBJ2-7 TRBD1 TRBV25-1 - 14 TGTGCCAGCAGTTCACGACAGGGGACCTACGAGCAGTACTTC CASSSRQGTYEQYF
TRBJ1-2 - TRBV5-1 - 17 TGCGCCAGCAGCTTGGCTGTTACGTTCAACAGCGGGTATGGCTACACCTTC CASSLAVTFNSGYGYTF
TRBJ1-2 - TRBV12-3/TRBV12-4 - 12 TGTGCCAGCAGCCCCCGAGGCTATGGCTACACCTTC CASSPRGYGYTF
TRBJ1-2 TRBD1 TRBV7-9 once 16 TGTGCCAGCAGCCCCGGACAGGCCCGAGCTAACTATGGCTACACCTTC CASSPGQARANYGYTF
TRBJ2-7 - TRBV11-2 once 13 TGTGCCAGCAGCTTAGTTCCAAGCCAGGGGCAGTACTTC CASSLVPSQGQYF
TRBJ2-5 - TRBV20-1 - 14 TGCAGTGCTAGTAACCTGGGAGGACAAGAGACCCAGTACTTC CSASNLGGQETQYF
TRBJ2-7 TRBD1 TRBV6-1 - 17 TGTGCCAGCAGTGCCGAAACGTGGACAGGGGGCACGTTGGAGCAGTACTTC CASSAETWTGGTLEQYF
TRBJ2-7 - TRBV6-5 - 14 TGTGCCAGCGGCGGACAGAGGGGCATTTACGAGCAGTACTTC CASGGQRGIYEQYF
TRBJ1-1 - TRBV5-5 few 14 TGTGCCAGCAGCGTATACCAGTTAAACACTGAAGCTTTCTTT CASSVYQLNTEAFF
TRBJ2-5 - TRBV12-3/TRBV12-4 - 13 TGTGCCAGCAGTTTTGCAGGTGGGGAGACCCAGTACTTC CASSFAGGETQYF
TRBJ2-7 - TRBV5-4 - 15 TGTGCCAGCAGCTTGGACCATGGGGCAGGGTACGAGCAGTACTTC CASSLDHGAGYEQYF
TRBJ2-2 - TRBV2 - 15 TGTGCCAGCAGTGAAAACAGGGTAACAAGCGGGGAGCTGTTTTTT CASSENRVTSGELFF
TRBJ2-6 - TRBV6-2/TRBV6-3 - 15 TGTGCCAGCAGTTACGGGGCAGGTGGGGCCAACGTCCTGACTTTC CASSYGAGGANVLTF
TRBJ2-3 TRBD1 TRBV11-3 - 16 TGTGCCAGCAGCCCTGGGGACAGGGTCGGGACAGATACGCAGTATTTT CASSPGDRVGTDTQYF
TRBJ2-5 TRBD1 TRBV10-1 - 15 TGCGCCAGCAGTGCCGCAGGGGGAAGCCAAGAGACCCAGTACTTC CASSAAGGSQETQYF
TRBJ2-1 - TRBV6-4 - 17 TGTGCCAGCAGTGACCCGGAGAAGGGGTTTAAAGGGAATGAGCAGTTCTTC CASSDPEKGFKGNEQFF
TRBJ1-1 TRBD1 TRBV19 - 14 TGTGCCAGTACCCCGACAGGGGGAGGGACTGAAGCTTTCTTT CASTPTGGGTEAFF
TRBJ1-4 TRBD1 TRBV2 - 15 TGTGCCAGCAGTGAACAGACAGGGGGCAAAGAAAAACTGTTTTTT CASSEQTGGKEKLFF
TRBJ1-5 - TRBV2 - 13 TGTGCCAGCAGTGTTGCAGGGGATCAGCCCCAGCATTTT CASSVAGDQPQHF
TRBJ2-7 - TRBV4-1 - 14 TGCGCCAGCAGCCAAGATGCAGGGAAATGGGAGCAGTACTTC CASSQDAGKWEQYF
TRBJ2-7 TRBD1 TRBV4-1 - 16 TGCGCCAGCAGCCAAGAAAAGTCCCAGGGGGCAAGGGAGCAGTACTTC CASSQEKSQGAREQYF
TRBJ1-1 - TRBV24-1 - 14 TGTGCCACCAAGGGCGCGGGGATTAACACTGAAGCTTTCTTT CATKGAGINTEAFF